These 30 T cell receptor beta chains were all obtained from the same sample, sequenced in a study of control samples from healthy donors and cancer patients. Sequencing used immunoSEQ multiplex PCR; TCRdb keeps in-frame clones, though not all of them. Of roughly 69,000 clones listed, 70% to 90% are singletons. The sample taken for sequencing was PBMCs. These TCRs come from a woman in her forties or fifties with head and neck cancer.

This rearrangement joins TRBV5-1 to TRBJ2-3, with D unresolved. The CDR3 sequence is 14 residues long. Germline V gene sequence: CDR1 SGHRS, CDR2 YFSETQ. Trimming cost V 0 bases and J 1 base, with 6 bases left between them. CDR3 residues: CASSLDVGTDTQYF. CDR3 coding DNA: TGCGCCAGCAGCTTGGATGTGGGCACAGATACGCAGTATTTT.

CDR3 sequence reads: CASSVTSLNTEAFF. The CDR3 DNA is TGTGCCAGCAGTGTGACGTCCCTGAACACTGAAGCTTTCTTT. The chain combines TRBV2 with TRBJ1-1; D gene ambiguous. V gave up 4 bases and J gave up 0 bases, with 9 bases separating them. Germline V gives CDR1 SNHLY, CDR2 FYNNEI. The CDR3 spans 14 residues.

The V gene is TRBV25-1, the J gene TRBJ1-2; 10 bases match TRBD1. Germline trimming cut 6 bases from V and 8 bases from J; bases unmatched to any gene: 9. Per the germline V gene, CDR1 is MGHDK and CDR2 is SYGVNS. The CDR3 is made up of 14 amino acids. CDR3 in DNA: TGTGCCAGCAGCGGCGGACAGGGGGTCTGGGGCTACACCTTC. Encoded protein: CASSGGQGVWGYTF.

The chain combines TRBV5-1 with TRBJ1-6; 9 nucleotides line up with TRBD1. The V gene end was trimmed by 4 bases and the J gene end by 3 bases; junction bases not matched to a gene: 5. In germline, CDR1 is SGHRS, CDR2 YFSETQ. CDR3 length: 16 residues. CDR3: CASSRDREIYNSPLHF. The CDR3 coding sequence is TGCGCCAGCAGCAGGGACAGGGAAATCTATAATTCACCCCTCCACTTT.

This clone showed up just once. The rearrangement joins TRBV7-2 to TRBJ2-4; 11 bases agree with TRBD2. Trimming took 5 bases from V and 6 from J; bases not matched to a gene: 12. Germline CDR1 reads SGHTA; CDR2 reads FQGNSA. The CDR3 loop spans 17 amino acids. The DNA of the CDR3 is TGTGCCAGCAGCCCCCGCCCACTAGCGGGGGCTAGAAACATTCAGTACTTC. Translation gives CASSPRPLAGARNIQYF.

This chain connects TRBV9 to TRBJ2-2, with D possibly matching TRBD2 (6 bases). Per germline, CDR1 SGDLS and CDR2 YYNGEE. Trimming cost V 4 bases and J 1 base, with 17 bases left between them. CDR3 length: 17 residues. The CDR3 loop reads CASSLAERAGNTGELFF. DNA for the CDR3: TGTGCCAGCAGCCTAGCCGAGCGGGCTGGGAACACCGGGGAGCTGTTTTTT. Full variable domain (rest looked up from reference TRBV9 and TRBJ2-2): DSGVTQTPKHLITATGQRVTLRCSPRSGDLSVYWYQQSLDQGLQFLIQYYNGEERAKGNILERFSAQQFPDLHSELNLSSLELGDSALYFCASSLAERAGNTGELFFGEGSRLTVL.

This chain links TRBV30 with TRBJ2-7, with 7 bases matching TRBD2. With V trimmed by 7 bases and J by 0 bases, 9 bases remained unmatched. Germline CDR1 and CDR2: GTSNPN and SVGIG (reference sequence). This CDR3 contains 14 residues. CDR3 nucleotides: TGTGCCTCCCAATCGGGAGGCTCCTCCTACGAGCAGTACTTC. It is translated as CASQSGGSSYEQYF.

The CDR3 bases are TGCGCCAGCAGCTTGCGGCCGGGGACTAGCGGGGGAGATACGCAGTATTTT. This translates into CASSLRPGTSGGDTQYF. The rearrangement uses TRBV5-1 and TRBJ2-3; the match to TRBD2 covers 14 bases. The CDR3 runs 17 residues. CDR1 and CDR2 (germline): SGHRS, YFSETQ. V shed 1 base and J 5 bases; nucleotides not matched to a gene: 6.

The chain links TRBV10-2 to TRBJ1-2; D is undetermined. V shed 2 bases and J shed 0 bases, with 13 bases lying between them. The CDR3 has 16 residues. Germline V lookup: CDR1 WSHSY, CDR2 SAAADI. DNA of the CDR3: TGCGCCAGCAGTGAGGTTGTAGGAGCAGCTAACTATGGCTACACCTTC. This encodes CASSEVVGAANYGYTF.

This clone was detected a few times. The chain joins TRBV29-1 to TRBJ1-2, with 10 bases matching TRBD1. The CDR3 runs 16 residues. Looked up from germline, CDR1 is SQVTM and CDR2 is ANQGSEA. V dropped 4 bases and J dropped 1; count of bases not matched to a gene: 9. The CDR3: CSVVRDRGGGNYGYTF. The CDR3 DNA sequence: TGCAGCGTTGTACGGGACAGGGGAGGGGGTAACTATGGCTACACCTTC.

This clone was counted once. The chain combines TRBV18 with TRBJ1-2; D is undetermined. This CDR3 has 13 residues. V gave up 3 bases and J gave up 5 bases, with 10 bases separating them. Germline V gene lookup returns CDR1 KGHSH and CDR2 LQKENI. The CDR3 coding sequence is TGTGCCAGCTCACCTGGAACTTCTTATGGCTACACCTTC. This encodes CASSPGTSYGYTF.

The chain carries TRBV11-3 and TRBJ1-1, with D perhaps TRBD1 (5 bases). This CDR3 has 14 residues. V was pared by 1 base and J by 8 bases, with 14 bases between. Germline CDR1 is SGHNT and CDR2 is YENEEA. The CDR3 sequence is CASSLAGTEEEAFF. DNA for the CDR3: TGTGCCAGCAGCTTAGCCGGGACCGAGGAGGAAGCTTTCTTT.

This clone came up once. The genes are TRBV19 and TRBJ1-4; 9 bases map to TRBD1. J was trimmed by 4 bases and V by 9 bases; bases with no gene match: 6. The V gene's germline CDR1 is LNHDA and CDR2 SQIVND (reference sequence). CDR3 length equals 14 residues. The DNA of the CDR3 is TGTGCCAGGCCGACAGGGGGTAATAATGAAAAACTGTTTTTT. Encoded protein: CARPTGGNNEKLFF. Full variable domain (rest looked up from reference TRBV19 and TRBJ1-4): DGGITQSPKYLFRKEGQNVTLSCEQNLNHDAMYWYRQDPGQGLRLIYYSQIVNDFQKGDIAEGYSVSREKKESFPLTVTSAQKNPTAFYLCARPTGGNNEKLFFGSGTQLSVL.

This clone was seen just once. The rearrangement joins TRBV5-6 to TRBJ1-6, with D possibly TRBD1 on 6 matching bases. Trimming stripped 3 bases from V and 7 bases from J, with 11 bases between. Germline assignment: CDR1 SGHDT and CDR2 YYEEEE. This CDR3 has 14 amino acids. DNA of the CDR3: TGTGCCAGCAGCTCGACAGGCTCCAATTCACCCCTCCACTTT. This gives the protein CASSSTGSNSPLHF.

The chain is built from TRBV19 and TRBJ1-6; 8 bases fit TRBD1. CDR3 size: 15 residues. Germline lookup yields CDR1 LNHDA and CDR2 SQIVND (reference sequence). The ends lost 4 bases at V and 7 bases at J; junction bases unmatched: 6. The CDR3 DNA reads TGTGCCAGTAGTAGTCGGACAGGGTCGAATTCACCCCTCCACTTT. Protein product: CASSSRTGSNSPLHF.

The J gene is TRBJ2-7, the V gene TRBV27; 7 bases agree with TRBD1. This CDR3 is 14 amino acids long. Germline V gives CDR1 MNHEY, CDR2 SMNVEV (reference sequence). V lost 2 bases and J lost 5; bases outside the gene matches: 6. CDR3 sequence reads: CASSLNYRGHEQYF. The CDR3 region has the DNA TGTGCCAGCAGTTTAAATTACAGGGGCCACGAGCAGTACTTC.

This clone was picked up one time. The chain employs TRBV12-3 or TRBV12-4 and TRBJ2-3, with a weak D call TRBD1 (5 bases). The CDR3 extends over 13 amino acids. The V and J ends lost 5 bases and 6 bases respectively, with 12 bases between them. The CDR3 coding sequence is TGTGCCAGCAGTCTCGACAGAGTCGATACGCAGTATTTT. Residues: CASSLDRVDTQYF.

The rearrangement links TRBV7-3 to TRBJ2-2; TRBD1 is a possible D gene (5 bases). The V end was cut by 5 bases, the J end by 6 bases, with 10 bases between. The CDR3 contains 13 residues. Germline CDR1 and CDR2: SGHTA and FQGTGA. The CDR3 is CASSPRVAGELFF. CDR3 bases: TGTGCCAGCAGCCCCAGGGTTGCCGGGGAGCTGTTTTTT.

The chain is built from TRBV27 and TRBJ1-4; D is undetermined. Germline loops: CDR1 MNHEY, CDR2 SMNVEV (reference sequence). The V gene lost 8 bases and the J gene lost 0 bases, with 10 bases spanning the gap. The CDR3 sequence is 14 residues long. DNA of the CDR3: TGTGCCAGCCGCCGCGAAGCAACTAATGAAAAACTGTTTTTT. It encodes CASRREATNEKLFF. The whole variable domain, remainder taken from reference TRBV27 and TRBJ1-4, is EAQVTQNPRYLITVTGKKLTVTCSQNMNHEYMSWYRQDPGLGLRQIYYSMNVEVTDKGDVPEGYKVSRKEKRNFPLILESPSPNQTSLYFCASRREATNEKLFFGSGTQLSVL.

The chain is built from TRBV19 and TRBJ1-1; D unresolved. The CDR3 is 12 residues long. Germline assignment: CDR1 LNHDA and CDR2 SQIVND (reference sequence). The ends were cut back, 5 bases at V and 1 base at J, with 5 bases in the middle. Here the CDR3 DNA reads TGTGCCAGTAGTTGGTGGAACACTGAAGCTTTCTTT. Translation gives CASSWWNTEAFF.

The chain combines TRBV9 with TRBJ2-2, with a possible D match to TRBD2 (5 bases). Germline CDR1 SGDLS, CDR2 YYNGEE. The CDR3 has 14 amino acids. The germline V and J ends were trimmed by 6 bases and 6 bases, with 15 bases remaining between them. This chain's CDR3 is CASTSRVGAGELFF. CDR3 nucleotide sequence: TGTGCCAGCACCTCTAGAGTCGGGGCCGGGGAGCTGTTTTTT.

CDR3 coding DNA: TGTGCCAGCAGCCCCTTCGGGAGTCAAGAGACCCAGTACTTC. This sequence encodes CASSPFGSQETQYF. J is TRBJ2-5 and V is TRBV2, with D perhaps matching TRBD2 (6 bases). The CDR3 is made up of 14 amino acids. The V end lost 6 bases, the J end lost 2 bases, and 13 bases lay between the germline ends. Germline assignment: CDR1 SNHLY and CDR2 FYNNEI.

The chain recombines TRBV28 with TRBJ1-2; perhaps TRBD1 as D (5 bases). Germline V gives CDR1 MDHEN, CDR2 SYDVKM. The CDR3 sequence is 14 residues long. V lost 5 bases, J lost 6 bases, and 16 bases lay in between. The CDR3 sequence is CASSPVVRGHGYTF. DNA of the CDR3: TGTGCCAGCAGTCCTGTAGTGAGGGGCCATGGCTACACCTTC.

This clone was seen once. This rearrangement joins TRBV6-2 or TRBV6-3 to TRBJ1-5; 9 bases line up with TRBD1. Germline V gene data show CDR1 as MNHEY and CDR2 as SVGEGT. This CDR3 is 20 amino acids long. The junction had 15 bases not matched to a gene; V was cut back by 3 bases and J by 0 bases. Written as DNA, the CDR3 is TGTGCCAGCAGTTATAAGGCCGACAGGGGGGTCGGCAATAGCAATCAGCCCCAGCATTTT. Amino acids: CASSYKADRGVGNSNQPQHF.

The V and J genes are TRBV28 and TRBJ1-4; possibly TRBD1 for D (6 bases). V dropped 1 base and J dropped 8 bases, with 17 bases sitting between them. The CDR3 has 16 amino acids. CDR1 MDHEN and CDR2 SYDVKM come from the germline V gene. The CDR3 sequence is CASSLYGEGGGEKLFF. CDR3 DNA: TGTGCCAGCAGTTTATATGGAGAGGGAGGGGGGGAAAAACTGTTTTTT.

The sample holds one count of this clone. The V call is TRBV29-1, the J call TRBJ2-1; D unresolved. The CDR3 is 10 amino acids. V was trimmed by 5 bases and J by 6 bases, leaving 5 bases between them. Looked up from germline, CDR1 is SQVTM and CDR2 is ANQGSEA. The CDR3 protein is CSVKINEQFF. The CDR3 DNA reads TGCAGCGTTAAGATCAATGAGCAGTTCTTC.

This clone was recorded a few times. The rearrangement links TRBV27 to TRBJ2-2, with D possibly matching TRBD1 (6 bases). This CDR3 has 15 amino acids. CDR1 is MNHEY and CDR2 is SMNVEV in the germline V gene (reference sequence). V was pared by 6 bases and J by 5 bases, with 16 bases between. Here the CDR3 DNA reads TGTGCCAGCAGACCGGCAGGGGTCACTACCGGGGAGCTGTTTTTT. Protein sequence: CASRPAGVTTGELFF.

The CDR3 protein is CASSEVGGQSEQYF. The DNA for the CDR3 is TGTGCCAGCAGTGAGGTGGGGGGCCAAAGCGAGCAGTACTTC. The chain has TRBV2 and TRBJ2-7; tentatively, D is TRBD1 or TRBD2 (6 bases each). CDR3 length: 14 amino acids. Trimming left V 3 bases short and J 6 bases short, with 15 bases between. Looked up from germline, CDR1 is SNHLY and CDR2 is FYNNEI.

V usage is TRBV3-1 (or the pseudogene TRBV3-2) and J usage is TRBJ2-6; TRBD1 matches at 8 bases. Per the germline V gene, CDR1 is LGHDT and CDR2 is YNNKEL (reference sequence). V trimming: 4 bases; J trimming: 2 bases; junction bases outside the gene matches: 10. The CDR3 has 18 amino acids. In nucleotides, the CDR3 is TGTGCCAGCAGCCGAGGTACAGGGGGAATTACTGGGGCCAACGTCCTGACTTTC. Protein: CASSRGTGGITGANVLTF.

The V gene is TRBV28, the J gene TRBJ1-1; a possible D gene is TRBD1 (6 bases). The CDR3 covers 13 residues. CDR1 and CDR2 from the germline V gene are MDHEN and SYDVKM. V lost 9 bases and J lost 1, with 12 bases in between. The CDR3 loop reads CASTGHENTEAFF. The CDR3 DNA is TGTGCCAGTACGGGACACGAGAACACTGAAGCTTTCTTT.